The 3 T cell receptor beta chains in this list originate from one sample, sequenced in a study of blood T cell repertoires in COVID-19. The assay was immunoSEQ multiplex PCR, and TCRdb's table has in-frame clones only and misses some. This table holds around 280,000 clones, around 87% found once. Sequencing used peripheral blood. These TCRs come from a woman aged 25 to 39 who had recovered from COVID-19.

This chain links TRBV7-9 with TRBJ2-5; the D gene is possibly TRBD1 (6 bases). The length of the CDR3 is 15 residues. With 2 bases removed from V and 2 bases from J, the gap between germline ends came to 12 bases. From germline, CDR1 is SEHNR and CDR2 FQNEAQ (reference sequence). The CDR3: CASSLIGQGQETQYF. CDR3 sequence (DNA): TGTGCCAGCAGCTTAATAGGTCAGGGGCAAGAGACCCAGTACTTC.

The rearrangement links TRBV5-4 to TRBJ1-1, with D unresolved. V was shortened by 2 bases and J by 3 bases, with 5 bases between the two germline ends. This CDR3 comprises 12 residues. CDR1 is SGHNT, CDR2 YYREEE, per germline (reference sequence). For the CDR3, the DNA is TGTGCCAGCAGCTTTACAGACACTGAAGCTTTCTTT. The encoded protein is CASSFTDTEAFF.

This chain joins TRBV5-6 and TRBJ2-1, with D tentatively TRBD2 (5 bases). The V end lost 4 bases, the J end lost 4 bases, and 18 bases lay between the germline ends. Per the germline V gene, CDR1 is SGHDT and CDR2 is YYEEEE. The CDR3 consists of 16 residues. CDR3 DNA: TGTGCCAGCAGCCCCCGACTTATATCGGGATACAATGAGCAGTTCTTC. This gives the protein CASSPRLISGYNEQFF.